The 7 T cell receptor beta chains below all came from one sample that was sequenced in a study of human T cells and chemical hapten exposure. MiXCR, applied by TCRdb to the RACE reads, yields one record per CDR3 protein. The sample contains some 170,000 distinct CDR3 sequences, 20% to 25% of which appear only once. Noted time point: patch test 1, 2 weeks after DPC sensitization. Treatment here: therapeutic diphenylcyclopropenone sensitization with weekly scalp DPC. The starting material was whole blood, obtained in connection with sensitization to the hapten diphenylcyclopropenone (DPC). The receptors stem from a woman between 50 and 59 years old with alopecia areata. Some clones in this sample may be carry-over from other donors' samples.

This clonotype has just a few counts. V is TRBV12-3 or TRBV12-4 and J is TRBJ2-1, with D hard to call. Trimming stripped 5 bases from V and 7 bases from J, with 6 bases between. This CDR3 spans 11 amino acids. CDR3 region: CASSTRNEQFF. The DNA of the CDR3 is TGTGCCAGCAGTACCCGAAATGAGCAGTTCTTC.

The rearrangement links TRBV3-1 to TRBJ1-5, with D hard to call. The CDR3 consists of 13 residues. Trimming shortened V by 4 bases and J by 7 bases, and 11 bases separated the two germline ends. Germline V CDR1 and CDR2: LGHDT, YNNKEL (reference sequence). CDR3 protein: CASSRTAGQPQHF. The DNA of the CDR3 is TGTGCCAGCAGCCGGACCGCGGGGCAGCCCCAGCATTTT.

V gene TRBV15 combines with J gene TRBJ2-5; the D is unclear. The CDR3 sequence is 14 residues long. Germline CDR1 LNHNV, CDR2 YYDKDF (reference sequence). Trimming removed 1 base from V and 4 bases from J, with 10 bases in between. The CDR3, as DNA: TGTGCCACCAGCAGAGGAGGAGCTAGAGAGACCCAGTACTTC. As protein: CATSRGGARETQYF.

This clonotype has a handful of counts. CDR3 protein: CASSEGLAADNEQFF. The CDR3 DNA follows: TGCGCCAGCAGTGAGGGACTAGCGGCCGACAATGAGCAGTTCTTC. The rearrangement links TRBV10-1 to TRBJ2-1; 10 bases fit TRBD2. The CDR3 length is 15 residues. CDR1 and CDR2 (germline): WNHNN, SYGVQD (reference sequence). V shed 2 bases, J shed 5 bases, and the junction held 3 bases outside the gene matches.

This clonotype was found a few times. This chain uses TRBV5-5 with TRBJ2-2; TRBD1 matches at 9 bases. The CDR3 is made up of 15 amino acids. From germline, CDR1 is SGHKS and CDR2 YYEKEE (reference sequence). Trimming removed 4 bases from V and 4 bases from J; junction bases left unmatched: 5. The CDR3: CASSPGDRVTGELFF. The CDR3 bases are TGTGCCAGCAGCCCCGGGGACAGGGTCACCGGGGAGCTGTTTTTT. The full variable domain, its missing parts supplied by reference TRBV5-5 and TRBJ2-2, is DAGVTQSPTHLIKTRGQQVTLRCSPISGHKSVSWYQQVLGQGPQFIFQYYEKEERGRGNFPDRFSARQFPNYSSELNVNALLLGDSALYLCASSPGDRVTGELFFGEGSRLTVL.

The rearrangement links TRBV20-1 to TRBJ1-1; 9 bases fit TRBD1. Germline V gene sequence: CDR1 DFQATT, CDR2 SNEGSKA (reference sequence). This CDR3 region has 19 residues. Trimming removed 0 bases from V and 3 bases from J; junction bases left unmatched: 17. CDR3 bases: TGCAGTGCTAGAGATCGGCACAAGACAGGGGGACTGAGGGACACTGAAGCTTTCTTT. Encoded protein: CSARDRHKTGGLRDTEAFF.

This chain links TRBV29-1 with TRBJ1-1, with TRBD1 matching over 8 bases. The V and J ends lost 3 bases and 4 bases, in that order; junction bases with no gene match: 4. Germline lookup yields CDR1 SQVTM and CDR2 ANQGSEA. CDR3 size: 13 residues. The CDR3 spells CSVEGQAGTEAFF. CDR3 DNA: TGCAGCGTTGAGGGACAGGCCGGCACTGAAGCTTTCTTT.